This TCR beta chain originates from a study of stem cell transplantation in POMP-related autoinflammatory disease. Study-wide context: Impaired MHC class I-dependent CD8+ differentiation was hypothesized from defective thymoproteasomes.

PRAID combined immunodeficiency and autoinflammation. TCRdb's table, derived via immunoSEQ multiplex PCR, lists solely in-frame clones and lacks some. The data show 25,000 to 40,000 clones, 80% to 90% seen once. The study's findings and limits: Across all analyzed T-cell subsets, patients with PRAID tended toward reduced diversity and increased clonality.

A remark on this clone: Its antigen is not identified.

Germline V gene lookup returns CDR1 MNHEY and CDR2 SMNVEV (reference sequence). Trimming removed 5 bases from V and 5 bases from J; junction bases left unmatched: 15. The CDR3 spans 19 residues. The sequence derives from a human donor with POMP-related autoinflammation and immune dysregulation (PRAID). This sequence joins TRBV27 and TRBJ2-1; 13 nucleotides agree with TRBD2. The sample here was CD4+ T cells from PBMCs, taken before stem cell transplantation. The CDR3 bases are TGTGCCAGCAGTCCCCAGGGACTAGCGGGGACACAAAGACACAATGAGCAGTTCTTC. Translated, it gives CASSPQGLAGTQRHNEQFF.